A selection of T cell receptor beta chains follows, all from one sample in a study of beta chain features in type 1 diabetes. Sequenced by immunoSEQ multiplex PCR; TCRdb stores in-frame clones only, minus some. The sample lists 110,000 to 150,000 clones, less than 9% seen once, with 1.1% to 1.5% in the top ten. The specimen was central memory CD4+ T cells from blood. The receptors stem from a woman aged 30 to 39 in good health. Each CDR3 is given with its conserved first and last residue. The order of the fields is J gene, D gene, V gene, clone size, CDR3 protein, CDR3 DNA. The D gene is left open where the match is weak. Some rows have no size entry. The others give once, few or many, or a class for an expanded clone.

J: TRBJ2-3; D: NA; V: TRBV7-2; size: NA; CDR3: CASSLLAASTDTQYF; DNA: TGTGCCAGCAGCTTATTAGCGGCTAGCACAGATACGCAGTATTTT
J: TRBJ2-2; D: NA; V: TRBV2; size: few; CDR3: CASRAVLNTGELFF; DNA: TGTGCCAGCAGAGCGGTGCTGAACACCGGGGAGCTGTTTTTT
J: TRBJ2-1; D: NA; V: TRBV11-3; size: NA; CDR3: CASSIAGSERRSGEQFF; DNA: TGTGCCAGCAGTATCGCCGGATCGGAACGGAGGTCGGGTGAGCAGTTCTTC
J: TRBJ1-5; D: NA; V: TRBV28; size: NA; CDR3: CASSLRQGINQPQHF; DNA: TGTGCCAGCAGTTTAAGGCAGGGGATCAATCAGCCCCAGCATTTT
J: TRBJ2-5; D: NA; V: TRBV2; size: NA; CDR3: CASSQEAGPYQETQYF; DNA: TGTGCCAGCAGTCAGGAGGCGGGACCATACCAAGAGACCCAGTACTTC
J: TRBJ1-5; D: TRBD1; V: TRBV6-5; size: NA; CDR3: CASSRDRGLIQPQHF; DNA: TGTGCCAGCAGTCGGGACAGGGGTTTAATACAGCCCCAGCATTTT
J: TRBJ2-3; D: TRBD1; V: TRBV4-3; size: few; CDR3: CASSRGPGQGDGTQYF; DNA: TGCGCCAGCAGCCGGGGACCGGGACAGGGGGACGGAACGCAGTATTTT
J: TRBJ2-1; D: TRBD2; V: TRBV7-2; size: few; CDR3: CASSLVAGGSSYNEQFF; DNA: TGTGCCAGCAGCTTAGTGGCGGGAGGGAGCTCCTACAATGAGCAGTTCTTC
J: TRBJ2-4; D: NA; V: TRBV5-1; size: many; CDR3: CASSSSAAGRKNIQYF; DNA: TGCGCCAGCAGCTCGTCGGCCGCAGGCAGAAAAAACATTCAGTACTTC
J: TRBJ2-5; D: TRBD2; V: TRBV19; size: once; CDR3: CASSGLAGLQETQYF; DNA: TGTGCCAGTAGTGGGCTAGCGGGCCTCCAAGAGACCCAGTACTTC
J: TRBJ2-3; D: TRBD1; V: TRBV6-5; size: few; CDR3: CASSYSGQDTDTQYF; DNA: TGTGCCAGCAGTTACTCGGGACAGGACACAGATACGCAGTATTTT
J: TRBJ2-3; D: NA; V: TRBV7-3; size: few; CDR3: CASSLTFSSTDTQYF; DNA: TGTGCCAGCAGCTTAACGTTCTCCAGCACAGATACGCAGTATTTT
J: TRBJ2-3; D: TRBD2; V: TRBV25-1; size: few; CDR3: CASSLAGAADTQYF; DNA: TGTGCCAGCAGTTTAGCGGGAGCCGCAGATACGCAGTATTTT
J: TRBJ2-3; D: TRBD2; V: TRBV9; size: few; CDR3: CASSVALTSGNTDTQYF; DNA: TGTGCCAGCAGCGTAGCTCTGACTAGCGGGAATACAGATACGCAGTATTTT
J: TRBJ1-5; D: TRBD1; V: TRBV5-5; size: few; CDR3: CASSVDRVQPQHF; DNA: TGTGCCAGCAGCGTCGACAGGGTTCAGCCCCAGCATTTT
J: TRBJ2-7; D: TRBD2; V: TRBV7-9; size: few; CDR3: CASSLVSLAGGAYEQYF; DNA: TGTGCCAGCAGCTTAGTCAGTCTAGCGGGAGGCGCCTACGAGCAGTACTTC
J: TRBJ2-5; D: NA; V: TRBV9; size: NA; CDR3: CASSGGWTAQETQYF; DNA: TGTGCCAGCAGCGGAGGATGGACAGCTCAAGAGACCCAGTACTTC
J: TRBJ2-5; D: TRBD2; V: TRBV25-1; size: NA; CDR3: CASSESGGETQYF; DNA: TGTGCCAGCAGTGAATCGGGGGGAGAGACCCAGTACTTC
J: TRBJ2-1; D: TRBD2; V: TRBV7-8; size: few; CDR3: CASSLSGTTKQFF; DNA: TGTGCCAGCAGCTTATCCGGGACTACAAAGCAGTTCTTC
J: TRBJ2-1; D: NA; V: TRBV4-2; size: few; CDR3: CASSQEGGSRNNEQFF; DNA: TGTGCCAGCAGCCAAGAAGGTGGGAGTCGTAATAATGAGCAGTTCTTC
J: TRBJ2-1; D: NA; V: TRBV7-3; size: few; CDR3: CASSIGSSSYNEQFF; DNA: TGTGCCAGCAGTATCGGGAGTAGCTCCTACAATGAGCAGTTCTTC
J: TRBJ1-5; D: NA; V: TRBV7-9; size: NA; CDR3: CASSGRGGNQPQHF; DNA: TGTGCCAGCAGCGGCAGGGGTGGCAATCAGCCCCAGCATTTT
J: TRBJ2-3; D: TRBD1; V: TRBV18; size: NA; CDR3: CASSPEGGADTQYF; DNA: TGTGCCAGCTCACCAGAAGGGGGCGCAGATACGCAGTATTTT
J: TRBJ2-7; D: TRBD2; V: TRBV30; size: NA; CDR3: CAHLAGFEQYF; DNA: TGTGCCCATTTAGCGGGGTTCGAGCAGTACTTC
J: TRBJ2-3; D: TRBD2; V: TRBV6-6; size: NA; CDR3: CASVTSAGTDTQYF; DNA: TGTGCCAGCGTTACTAGCGCCGGCACAGATACGCAGTATTTT
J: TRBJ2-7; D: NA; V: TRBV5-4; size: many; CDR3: CASSLDFGGTSEQYF; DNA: TGTGCCAGCAGCTTGGATTTTGGAGGGACCAGCGAGCAGTACTTC
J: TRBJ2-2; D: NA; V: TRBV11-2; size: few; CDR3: CASSLVSSGVGGELFF; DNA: TGTGCCAGCAGCTTAGTATCGTCCGGGGTGGGCGGGGAGCTGTTTTTT
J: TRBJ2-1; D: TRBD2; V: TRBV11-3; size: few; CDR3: CASSSGLAYNEQFF; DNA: TGTGCCAGCAGCTCGGGACTAGCGTACAATGAGCAGTTCTTC
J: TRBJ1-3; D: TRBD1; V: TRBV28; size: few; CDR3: CASSLVTGTGNTIYF; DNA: TGTGCCAGCAGTTTAGTGACAGGGACTGGAAACACCATATATTTT
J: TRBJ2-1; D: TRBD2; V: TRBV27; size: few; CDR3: CASTKTGTSGRVVAYNEQFF; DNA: TGTGCCAGCACAAAAACCGGGACTAGCGGGAGGGTGGTGGCCTACAATGAGCAGTTCTTC
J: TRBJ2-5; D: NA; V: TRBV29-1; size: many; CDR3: CSVGTTLAGTQYF; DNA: TGCAGCGTTGGAACCACCTTGGCGGGGACCCAGTACTTC
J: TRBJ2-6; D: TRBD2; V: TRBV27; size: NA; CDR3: CASSFRAGASSKANVLTF; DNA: TGTGCCAGCAGTTTCCGAGCGGGAGCCTCCTCTAAGGCCAACGTCCTGACTTTC
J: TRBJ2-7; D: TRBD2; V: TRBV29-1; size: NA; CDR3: CSVELGGDEQYF; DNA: TGCAGCGTTGAACTGGGGGGGGACGAGCAGTACTTC
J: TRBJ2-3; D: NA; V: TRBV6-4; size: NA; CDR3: CASSDEGTDTQYF; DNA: TGTGCCAGCAGTGACGAGGGCACAGATACGCAGTATTTT
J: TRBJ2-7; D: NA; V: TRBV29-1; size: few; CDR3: CSVETATGTYEQYF; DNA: TGCAGCGTTGAAACAGCGACAGGTACCTACGAGCAGTACTTC
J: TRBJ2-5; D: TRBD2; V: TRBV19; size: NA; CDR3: CASSLRLAGAPGEVETQYF; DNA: TGTGCCAGTAGTCTGAGACTAGCGGGAGCCCCCGGCGAAGTAGAGACCCAGTACTTC
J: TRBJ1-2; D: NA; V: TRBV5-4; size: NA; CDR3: CASSSGTFYGYTF; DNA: TGTGCCAGCAGCTCGGGGACATTTTATGGCTACACCTTC
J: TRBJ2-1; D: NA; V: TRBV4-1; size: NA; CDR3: CASSQVGRLLGNEQFF; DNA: TGCGCCAGCAGCCAAGTGGGGAGGTTGCTCGGGAATGAGCAGTTCTTC
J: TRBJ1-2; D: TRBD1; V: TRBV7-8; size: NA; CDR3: CASSLGTGGAPGYTF; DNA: TGTGCCAGCAGCTTAGGGACAGGGGGCGCCCCGGGCTACACCTTC
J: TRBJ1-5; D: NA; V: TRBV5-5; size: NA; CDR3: CASSNRSGALTGNQPQHF; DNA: TGTGCCAGCAGCAACCGCTCGGGAGCGTTAACGGGCAATCAGCCCCAGCATTTT
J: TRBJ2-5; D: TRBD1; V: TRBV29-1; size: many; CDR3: CSSGQGAPETQYF; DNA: TGCAGCTCCGGACAGGGGGCCCCAGAGACCCAGTACTTC
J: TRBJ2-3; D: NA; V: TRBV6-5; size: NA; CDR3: CASRDSSTDTQYF; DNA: TGTGCCAGCAGGGACTCCAGCACAGATACGCAGTATTTT
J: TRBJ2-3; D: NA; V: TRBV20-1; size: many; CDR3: CSARVGGTQYF; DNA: TGCAGTGCTAGAGTCGGGGGTACGCAGTATTTT
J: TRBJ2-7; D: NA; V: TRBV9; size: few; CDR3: CASSPPGHHYEQYF; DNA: TGTGCCAGCAGCCCCCCGGGACACCACTACGAGCAGTACTTC
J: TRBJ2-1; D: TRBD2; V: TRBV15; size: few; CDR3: CATSRARQRDPYNEQFF; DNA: TGTGCCACCAGCAGAGCACGTCAGCGGGACCCCTACAATGAGCAGTTCTTC
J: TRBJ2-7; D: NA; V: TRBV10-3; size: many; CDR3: CAISDSAAGEQYF; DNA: TGTGCCATCAGTGATTCCGCGGCTGGCGAGCAGTACTTC
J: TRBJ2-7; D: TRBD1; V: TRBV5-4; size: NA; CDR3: CASSQQGADEQYF; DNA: TGTGCCAGCAGTCAACAGGGGGCGGACGAGCAGTACTTC
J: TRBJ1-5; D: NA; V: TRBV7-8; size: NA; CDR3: CASSLGRELNQPQHF; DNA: TGTGCCAGCAGCTTAGGAAGAGAGCTAAATCAGCCCCAGCATTTT
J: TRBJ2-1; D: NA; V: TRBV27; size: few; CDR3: CASSTPRGTGTYNEQFF; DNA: TGTGCCAGCAGTACCCCACGCGGGACTGGAACCTACAATGAGCAGTTCTTC
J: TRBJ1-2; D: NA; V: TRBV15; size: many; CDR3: CATSRVARGEGYTF; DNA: TGTGCCACCAGCAGAGTTGCCAGGGGTGAAGGCTACACCTTC
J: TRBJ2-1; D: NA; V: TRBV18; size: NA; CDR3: CASSPRRASGNEQFF; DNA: TGTGCCAGCTCACCGCGGAGGGCCTCGGGCAATGAGCAGTTCTTC
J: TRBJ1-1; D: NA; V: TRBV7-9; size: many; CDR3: CASSEDNPHLRDTEAFF; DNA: TGTGCCAGCAGCGAAGACAACCCCCACCTCCGTGACACTGAAGCTTTCTTT
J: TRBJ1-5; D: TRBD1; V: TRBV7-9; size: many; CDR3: CASSLQGQQPQHF; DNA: TGTGCCAGCAGCCTACAGGGGCAACAGCCCCAGCATTTT
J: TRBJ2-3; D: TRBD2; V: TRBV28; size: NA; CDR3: CASDGPGLAGGSTDTQYF; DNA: TGTGCCAGCGACGGACCGGGACTAGCGGGAGGTTCGACAGATACGCAGTATTTT
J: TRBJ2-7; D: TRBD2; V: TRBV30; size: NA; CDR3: CAWSGRTGGSYEQYF; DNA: TGTGCCTGGAGTGGTCGAACGGGAGGGTCCTACGAGCAGTACTTC